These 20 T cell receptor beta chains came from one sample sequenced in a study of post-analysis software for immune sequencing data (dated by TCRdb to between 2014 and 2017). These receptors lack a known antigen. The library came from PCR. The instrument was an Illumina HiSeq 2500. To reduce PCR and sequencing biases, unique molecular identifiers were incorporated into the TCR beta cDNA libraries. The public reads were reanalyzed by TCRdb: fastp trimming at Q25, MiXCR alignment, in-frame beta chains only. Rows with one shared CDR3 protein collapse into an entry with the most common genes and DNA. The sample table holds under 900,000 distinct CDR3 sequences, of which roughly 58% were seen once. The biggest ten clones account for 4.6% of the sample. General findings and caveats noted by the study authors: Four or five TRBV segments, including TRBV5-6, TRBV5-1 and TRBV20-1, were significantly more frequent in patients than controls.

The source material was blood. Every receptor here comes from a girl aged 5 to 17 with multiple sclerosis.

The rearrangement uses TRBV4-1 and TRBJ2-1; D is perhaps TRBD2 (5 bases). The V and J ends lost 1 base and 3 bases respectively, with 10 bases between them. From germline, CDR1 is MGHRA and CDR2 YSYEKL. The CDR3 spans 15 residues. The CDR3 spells CASSQGPGSYNEQFF. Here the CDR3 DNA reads TGCGCCAGCAGCCAAGGCCCGGGGAGCTACAATGAGCAGTTCTTC.

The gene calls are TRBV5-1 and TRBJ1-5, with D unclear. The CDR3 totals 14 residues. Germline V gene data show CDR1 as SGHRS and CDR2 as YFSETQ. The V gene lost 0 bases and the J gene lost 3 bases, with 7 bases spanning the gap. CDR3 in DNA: TGCGCCAGCAGCTTGGGGGATGCCAATCAGCCCCAGCATTTT. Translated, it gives CASSLGDANQPQHF.

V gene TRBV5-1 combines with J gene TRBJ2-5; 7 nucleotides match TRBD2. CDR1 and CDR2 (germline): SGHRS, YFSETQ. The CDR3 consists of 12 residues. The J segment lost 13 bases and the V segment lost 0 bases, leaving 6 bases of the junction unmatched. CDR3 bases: TGCGCCAGCAGCTTGGGGAGCGGGGCGCGGTACTTC. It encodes CASSLGSGARYF.

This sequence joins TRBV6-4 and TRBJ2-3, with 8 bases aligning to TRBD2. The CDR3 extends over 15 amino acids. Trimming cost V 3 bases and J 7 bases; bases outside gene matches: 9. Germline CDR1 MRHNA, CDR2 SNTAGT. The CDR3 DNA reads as TGTGCCAGCAGTGAGGGCGGGAGGACGTATAATACGCAGTATTTT. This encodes CASSEGGRTYNTQYF.

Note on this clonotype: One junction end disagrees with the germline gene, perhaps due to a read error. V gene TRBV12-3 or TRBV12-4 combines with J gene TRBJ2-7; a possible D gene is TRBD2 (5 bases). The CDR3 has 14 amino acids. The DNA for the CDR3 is TGTGCTAGCAGCCTCCTCTTCGGGAAAGACGAGCAGTACTTC. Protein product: CASSLLFGKDEQYF.

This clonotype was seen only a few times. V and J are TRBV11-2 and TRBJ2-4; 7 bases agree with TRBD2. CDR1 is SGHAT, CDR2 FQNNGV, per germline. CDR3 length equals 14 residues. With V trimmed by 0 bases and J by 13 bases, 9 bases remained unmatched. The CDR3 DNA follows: TGTGCCAGCAGCTTAGAGCCCCGGGGGAGGGAGCAGTACTTC. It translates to CASSLEPRGREQYF.

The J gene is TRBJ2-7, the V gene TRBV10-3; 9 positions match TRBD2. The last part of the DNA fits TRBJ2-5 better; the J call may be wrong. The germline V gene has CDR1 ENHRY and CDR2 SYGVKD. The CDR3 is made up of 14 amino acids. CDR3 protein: CAISASGGRKTQYF. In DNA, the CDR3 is TGTGCCATCTCCGCCAGCGGGGGGCGGAAGACCCAGTACTTC.

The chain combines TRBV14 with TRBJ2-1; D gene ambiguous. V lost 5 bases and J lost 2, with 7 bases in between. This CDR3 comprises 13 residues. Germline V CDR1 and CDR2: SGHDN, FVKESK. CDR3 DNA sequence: TGTGCCAGCAGCTTTCGGGCCTACAATGAGCAGTTCTTC. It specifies CASSFRAYNEQFF.

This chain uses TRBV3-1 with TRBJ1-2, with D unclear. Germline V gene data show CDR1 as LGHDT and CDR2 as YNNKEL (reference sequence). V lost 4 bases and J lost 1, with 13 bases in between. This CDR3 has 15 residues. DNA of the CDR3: TGTGCCAGCAGCCGGGATGCGGACCGTAACTATGGCTACACCTTC. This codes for CASSRDADRNYGYTF.

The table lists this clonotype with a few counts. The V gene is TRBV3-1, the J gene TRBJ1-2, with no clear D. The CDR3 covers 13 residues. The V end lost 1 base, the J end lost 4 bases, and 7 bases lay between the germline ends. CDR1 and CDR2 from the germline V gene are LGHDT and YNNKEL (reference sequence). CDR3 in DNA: TGTGCCAGCAGCCAAGTCAGGACCTATGGCTACACCTTC. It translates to CASSQVRTYGYTF.

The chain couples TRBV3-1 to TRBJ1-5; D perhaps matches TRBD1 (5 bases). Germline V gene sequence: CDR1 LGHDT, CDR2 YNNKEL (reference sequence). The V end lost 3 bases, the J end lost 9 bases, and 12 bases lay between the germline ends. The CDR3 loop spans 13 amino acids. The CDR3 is CASSHGGARPQHF. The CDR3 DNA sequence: TGTGCCAGCAGCCATGGAGGGGCGCGGCCCCAGCATTTT.

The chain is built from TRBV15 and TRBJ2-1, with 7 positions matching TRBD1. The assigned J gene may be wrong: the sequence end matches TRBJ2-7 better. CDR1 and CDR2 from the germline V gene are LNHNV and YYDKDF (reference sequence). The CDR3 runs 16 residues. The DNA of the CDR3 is TGTGCCACCAGCAGAGAAGGGACAGCCTATTCCTACGAGCAGTACTTC. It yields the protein CATSREGTAYSYEQYF.

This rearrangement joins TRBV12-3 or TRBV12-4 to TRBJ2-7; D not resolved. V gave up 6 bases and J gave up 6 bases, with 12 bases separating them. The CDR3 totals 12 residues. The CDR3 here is CASSSPSLEQYF. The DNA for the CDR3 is TGTGCCAGCAGCTCCCCCTCCCTCGAGCAGTACTTC.

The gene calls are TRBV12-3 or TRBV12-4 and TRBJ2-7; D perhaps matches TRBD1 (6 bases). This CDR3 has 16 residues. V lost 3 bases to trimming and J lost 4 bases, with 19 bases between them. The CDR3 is CASSFSSGTPIYEQYF. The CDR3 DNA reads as TGTGCCAGCAGTTTTTCTAGTGGGACACCGATTTACGAGCAGTACTTC.

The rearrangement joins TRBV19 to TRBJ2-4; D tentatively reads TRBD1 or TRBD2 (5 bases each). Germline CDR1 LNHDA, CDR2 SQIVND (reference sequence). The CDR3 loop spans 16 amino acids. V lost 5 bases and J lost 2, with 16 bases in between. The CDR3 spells CASSAGTPLPKNIQYF. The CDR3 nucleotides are TGTGCCAGTAGTGCTGGGACGCCCTTGCCCAAAAACATTCAGTACTTC.

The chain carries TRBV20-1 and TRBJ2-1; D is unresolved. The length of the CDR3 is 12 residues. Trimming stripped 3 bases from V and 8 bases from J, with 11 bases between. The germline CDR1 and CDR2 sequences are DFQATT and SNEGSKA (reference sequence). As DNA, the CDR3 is TGCAGTGCTAGGTCGGATATAGATGAGCAGTTCTTC. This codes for CSARSDIDEQFF.

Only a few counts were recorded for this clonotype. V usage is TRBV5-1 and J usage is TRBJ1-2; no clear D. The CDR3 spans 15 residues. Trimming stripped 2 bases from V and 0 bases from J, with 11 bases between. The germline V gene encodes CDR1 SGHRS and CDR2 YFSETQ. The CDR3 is CASSFGSSANYGYTF. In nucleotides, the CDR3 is TGCGCCAGCAGCTTTGGATCCTCGGCTAACTATGGCTACACCTTC.

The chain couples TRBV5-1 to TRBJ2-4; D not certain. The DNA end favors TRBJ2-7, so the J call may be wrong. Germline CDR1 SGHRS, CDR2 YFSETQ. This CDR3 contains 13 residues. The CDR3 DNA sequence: TGCGCCAGCAGCTTGGCGTGGGGCTACGAGCAGTACTTC. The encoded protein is CASSLAWGYEQYF.

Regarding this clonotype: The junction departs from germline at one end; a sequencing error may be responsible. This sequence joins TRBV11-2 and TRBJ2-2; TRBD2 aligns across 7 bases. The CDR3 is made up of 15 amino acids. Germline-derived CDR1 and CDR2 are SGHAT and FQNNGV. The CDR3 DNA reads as TGTGCCAGCAGTTTAGGGACTACGAACACCGGGGAGCTGTTTTTT. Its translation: CASSLGTTNTGELFF.

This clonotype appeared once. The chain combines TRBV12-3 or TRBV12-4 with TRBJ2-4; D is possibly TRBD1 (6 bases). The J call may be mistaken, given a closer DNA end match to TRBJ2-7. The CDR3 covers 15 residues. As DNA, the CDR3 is TGTGCCAGCAGTCTATCGACAGGCCTACCCTACGAGCAGTACTTC. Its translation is CASSLSTGLPYEQYF.